This T cell receptor beta chain comes out of a study of blood T cell repertoires in COVID-19 (dated by TCRdb to between 2020 and 2021). About the investigation overall: Samples covering the acute and convalescent phases of COVID-19 were provided by collaborators in the United States, Italy and Spain. The prospective study material was composed of cDNA or gDNA derived from T cells, B-cell-depleted T cells, or PBMCs. The dataset comprised deeply sampled blood TCRbeta repertoires from subjects exposed to, actively infected with, or recovered from COVID-19. The repertoires were made available in a free public database intended to serve as a resource for research on the immune response to SARS-CoV-2. The samples were drawn from the first 160 participants of the ongoing ImmuneRACE study and from 1,254 subjects provided by 6 global collaborators. Nearly every sample came with metadata listing a de-identified subject ID, COVID-19 status, age in years and sex. Where available, HLA class I and class II types were taken from metadata supplied by the sample provider and were not determined by assay-based typing.

The germline V gene (reference sequence) gives CDR1 as SGHKS and CDR2 as YYEKEE. V ends up 5 bases short and J 7 bases short, with an unmatched junction base count of 4. Inclusive of the bounding cysteine and phenylalanine, the CDR3 is 12 residues long. The sequence is cut down to CDR3 DNA, 36 bases in frame from base 1. Study-wide conclusions, independent of this receptor: The amount of clinical and demographic metadata varied by source and participant and was provided uncurated.

With respect to this clone: What this receptor recognizes is not known. Nothing much larger sits one base from this clone, and base qualities are not available.

The collaborating institutions used their own protocols to collect whole blood in K2EDTA tubes. For TCRbeta analysis, collaborators shipped samples in one of three forms: frozen whole blood, isolated PBMCs, or DNA extracted from either of those sample types. TCRbeta CDR3 regions were amplified from genomic DNA by means of the immunoSEQ Assay, a bias-controlled multiplex PCR. In the source study's methods: Nucleated cell counts per sample were estimated from amplification of reference gene primers within the assay. To quantify the absolute abundance of each unique TCRbeta CDR3 rearrangement, sequence reads were collapsed and filtered. For each sample, productive Simpson clonality was calculated by taking the square root of Simpson's diversity index across productive rearrangements. The immuneACCESS repertoire file appears here via TCRdb, limited to in-frame rearrangements. These files lack a portion of the clones; in checked studies, under half of the deficit traces to unresolved V genes, and the cause of the others is not known. That table supplies the V and J calls and clone size; D and trimming were determined from the DNA. In all, the sample holds about 89,000 clones, and 65% to 85% of those were seen once. Of the sample, approximately 12% falls within the top ten clones.

The rearrangement joined TRBV5-5 to TRBJ1-2; 8 middle bases align to TRBD1. Sequences were obtained from peripheral blood. This TCR was recovered from a woman aged 80 or over with acute or convalescent COVID-19. The CDR3 sequence is CASSTTGAGYTF. Here is the DNA: TGTGCCAGCAGTACGACAGGGGCTGGCTACACCTTC. Outside the CDR3, residues come from the reference TRBV5-5 and TRBJ1-2 proteins, so the full variable domain is: DAGVTQSPTHLIKTRGQQVTLRCSPISGHKSVSWYQQVLGQGPQFIFQYYEKEERGRGNFPDRFSARQFPNYSSELNVNALLLGDSALYLCASSTTGAGYTFGSGTRLTVV.